These 8 T cell receptor beta chains were all obtained from the same sample, sequenced in a study of blood T cell repertoires in COVID-19. Profiling relied on immunoSEQ multiplex PCR, and the TCRdb table lists in-frame clones only, not all of them. The table records roughly 410,000 clones, approximately 89% of them present only once. Sequencing input: peripheral blood. Receptors originate from a woman between 35 and 50 years old with COVID-19, enrolled during active disease.

J is TRBJ2-7 and V is TRBV6-2 or TRBV6-3, with D possibly being TRBD2 (6 bases). This CDR3 spans 13 amino acids. Trimming shortened V by 0 bases and J by 5 bases, and 8 bases separated the two germline ends. The V gene's germline CDR1 is MNHEY and CDR2 SVGEGT. CDR3 region: CASSYSWEDEQYF. CDR3 coding DNA: TGTGCCAGCAGTTACTCGTGGGAGGACGAGCAGTACTTC.

This chain joins TRBV28 and TRBJ1-2; no firm D call. The CDR3 consists of 14 residues. V was clipped by 4 bases and J by 4 bases, with 13 bases between them. Germline V gene data show CDR1 as MDHEN and CDR2 as SYDVKM. This CDR3 reads CASSSTSESYGYTF. In nucleotides, the CDR3 is TGTGCCAGCAGTTCGACATCAGAATCCTATGGCTACACCTTC.

The genes are TRBV5-6 and TRBJ2-2; 11 bases agree with TRBD2. This CDR3 is 15 amino acids long. The V and J ends lost 5 bases and 4 bases, in that order; junction bases with no gene match: 4. The germline CDR1 and CDR2 sequences are SGHDT and YYEEEE. CDR3 DNA: TGTGCCAGCAGTTTTGGGACTAGCGGCACCGGGGAGCTGTTTTTT. Protein sequence: CASSFGTSGTGELFF. Supplemented by reference TRBV5-6 and TRBJ2-2, the full variable domain reads DAGVTQSPTHLIKTRGQQVTLRCSPKSGHDTVSWYQQALGQGPQFIFQYYEEEERQRGNFPDRFSGHQFPNYSSELNVNALLLGDSALYLCASSFGTSGTGELFFGEGSRLTVL.

This chain joins TRBV7-8 and TRBJ1-3, with 8 positions matching TRBD1. CDR1 and CDR2 (germline): SGHVS, FQNEAQ. The CDR3 extends over 14 amino acids. V dropped 3 bases and J dropped 11; count of bases not matched to a gene: 9. DNA for the CDR3: TGTGCCAGCAGCTTCAGGACAGGGATGGTCCCCATATATTTT. Amino acid sequence: CASSFRTGMVPIYF.

This chain connects TRBV6-5 to TRBJ2-7; 11 bases line up with TRBD1. Germline values: CDR1 MNHEY, CDR2 SVGAGI. V was pared by 2 bases and J by 1 base, with 4 bases of the junction left unmatched. The CDR3 loop spans 16 amino acids. In DNA, the CDR3 is TGTGCCAGCAGTTACCCGGGGACAGGGGGTTCCTACGAGCAGTACTTC. Translation: CASSYPGTGGSYEQYF.

The J gene is TRBJ2-2, the V gene TRBV9, with D tentatively TRBD2 (5 bases). CDR1 and CDR2 (germline): SGDLS, YYNGEE. V lost 4 bases and J 0 bases, leaving 13 bases between the germline ends. The CDR3 is 16 residues long. This CDR3 reads CASSPGIATNTGELFF. The CDR3 DNA reads TGTGCCAGCAGCCCCGGGATAGCGACGAACACCGGGGAGCTGTTTTTT.

J is TRBJ1-2 and V is TRBV11-2, with 7 positions matching TRBD1. In germline, CDR1 is SGHAT, CDR2 FQNNGV. The length of the CDR3 is 16 residues. After removal of 0 bases from V and 4 bases from J, the junction contained 8 bases not matched to a gene. The CDR3 DNA reads TGTGCCAGCAGCTTAGATAATCGTCAGGGGGGCTATGGCTACACCTTC. This encodes CASSLDNRQGGYGYTF.

The CDR3 DNA is TGTGCCAGCAGCCTAGGGGGAACAGGGAGGAACACTGAAGCTTTCTTT. Translation gives CASSLGGTGRNTEAFF. The rearrangement links TRBV5-4 to TRBJ1-1; D is possibly TRBD1 (6 bases). Trimming removed 4 bases from V and 1 base from J, with 17 bases in between. CDR1 and CDR2 from the germline V gene are SGHNT and YYREEE (reference sequence). The CDR3 has 16 amino acids. Looking up the rest from reference TRBV5-4 and TRBJ1-1 gives the full variable domain: ETGVTQSPTHLIKTRGQQVTLRCSSQSGHNTVSWYQQALGQGPQFIFQYYREEENGRGNFPPRFSGLQFPNYSSELNVNALELDDSALYLCASSLGGTGRNTEAFFGQGTRLTVV.